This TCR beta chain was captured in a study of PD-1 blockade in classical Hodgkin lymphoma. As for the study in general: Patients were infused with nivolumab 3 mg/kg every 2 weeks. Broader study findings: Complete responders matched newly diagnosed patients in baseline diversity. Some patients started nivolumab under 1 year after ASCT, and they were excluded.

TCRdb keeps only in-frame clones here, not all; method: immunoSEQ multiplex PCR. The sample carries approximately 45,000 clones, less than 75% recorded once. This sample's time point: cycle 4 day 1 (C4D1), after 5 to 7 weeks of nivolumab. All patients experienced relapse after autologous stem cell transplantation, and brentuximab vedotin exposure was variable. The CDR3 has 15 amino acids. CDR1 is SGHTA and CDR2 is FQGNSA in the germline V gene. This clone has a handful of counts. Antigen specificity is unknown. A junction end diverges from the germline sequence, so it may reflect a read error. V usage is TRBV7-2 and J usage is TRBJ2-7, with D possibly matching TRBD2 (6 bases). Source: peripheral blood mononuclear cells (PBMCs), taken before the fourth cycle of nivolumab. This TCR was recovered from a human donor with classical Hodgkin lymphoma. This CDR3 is CASRLGRGSSYEQYF. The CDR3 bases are TGTGCCAGCAGATTAGGTCGGGGGAGCTCCTACGAGCAGTACTTC.